This T cell receptor (beta chain) derives from a study of blood T cell repertoires in COVID-19. Study-wide background: Whether acute or convalescent, the COVID-19 samples came from the United States, Italy and Spain. Sources were T cells, B-cell-depleted T cells, or PBMCs; the material itself was cDNA or gDNA.

In the original processing: Reference gene primer amplification in the assay estimated nucleated cell counts. Some clones are missing from TCRdb's copy, which holds only in-frame ones; the method was immunoSEQ multiplex PCR. V, J and clone size derive from that table, while D and trimming were established from the DNA sequence. The sample holds approximately 240,000 clones, about 86% seen once. Germline V gives CDR1 SGHRS, CDR2 YFSETQ. Deletions cut 0 bases from V and 5 bases from J, with 17 bases between. The CDR3 runs 16 residues. V usage is TRBV5-1 and J usage is TRBJ1-1, with D perhaps TRBD1 (6 bases). The sequence came from a woman aged 25 to 39 who had recovered from COVID-19. The sample comprised peripheral blood. The CDR3 sequence: CASSLGVTGFPTEAFF. Here the CDR3 DNA reads TGCGCCAGCAGCTTGGGGGTCACAGGGTTTCCGACTGAAGCTTTCTTT.